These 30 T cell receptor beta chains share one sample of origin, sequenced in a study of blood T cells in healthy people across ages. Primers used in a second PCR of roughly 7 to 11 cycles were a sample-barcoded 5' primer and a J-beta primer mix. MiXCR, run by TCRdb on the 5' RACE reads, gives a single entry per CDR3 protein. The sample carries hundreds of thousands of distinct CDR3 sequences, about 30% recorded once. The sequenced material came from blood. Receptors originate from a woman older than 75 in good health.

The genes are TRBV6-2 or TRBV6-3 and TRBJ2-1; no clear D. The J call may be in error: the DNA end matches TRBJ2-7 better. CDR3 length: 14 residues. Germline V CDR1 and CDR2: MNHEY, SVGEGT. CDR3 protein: CASSQDSSYNEQYF. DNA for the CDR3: TGTGCCAGCAGTCAAGATAGCTCCTACAATGAGCAGTACTTC.

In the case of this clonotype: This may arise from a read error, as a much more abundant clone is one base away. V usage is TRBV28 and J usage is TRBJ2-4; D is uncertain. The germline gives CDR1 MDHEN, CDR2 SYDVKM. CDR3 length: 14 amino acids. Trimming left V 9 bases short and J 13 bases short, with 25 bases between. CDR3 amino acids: CASCRAPSVHGQYF. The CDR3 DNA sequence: TGTGCCAGTTGCCGGGCGCCGTCCGTCCACGGGCAGTACTTC.

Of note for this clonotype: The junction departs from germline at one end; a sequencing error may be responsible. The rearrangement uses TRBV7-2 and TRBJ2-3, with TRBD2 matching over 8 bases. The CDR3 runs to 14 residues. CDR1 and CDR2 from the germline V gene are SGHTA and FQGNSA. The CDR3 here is CVSSLLGGGDTQYF. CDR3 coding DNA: TGTGTCAGCAGCTTACTCGGCGGGGGGGATACGCAGTATTTT. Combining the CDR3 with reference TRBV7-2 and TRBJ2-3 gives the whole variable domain GAGVSQSPSNKVTEKGKDVELRCDPISGHTALYWYRQSLGQGLEFLIYFQGNSAPDKSGLPSDRFSAERTGGSVSTLTIQRTQQEDSAVYLCVSSLLGGGDTQYFGPGTRLTVL.

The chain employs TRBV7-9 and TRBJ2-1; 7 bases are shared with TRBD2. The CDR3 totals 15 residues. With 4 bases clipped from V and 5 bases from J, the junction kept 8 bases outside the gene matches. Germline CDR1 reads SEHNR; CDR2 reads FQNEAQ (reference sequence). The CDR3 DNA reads TGTGCCAGCAGCTCCAGCGGGATCGTTCACAATGAGCAGTTCTTC. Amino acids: CASSSSGIVHNEQFF.

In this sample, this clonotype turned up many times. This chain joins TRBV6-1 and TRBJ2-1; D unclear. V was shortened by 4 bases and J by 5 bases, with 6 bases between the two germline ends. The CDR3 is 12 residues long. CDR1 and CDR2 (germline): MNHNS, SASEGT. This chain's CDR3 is CASSGHDNEQFF. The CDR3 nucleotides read TGTGCCAGCAGTGGACACGACAATGAGCAGTTCTTC.

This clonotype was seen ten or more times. CDR3 loop: CASSREQGSTDTQYF. In DNA, the CDR3 is TGCGCCAGCAGCCGGGAACAGGGGAGCACAGATACGCAGTATTTT. The chain carries TRBV4-3 and TRBJ2-3; 7 nucleotides agree with TRBD1. In germline, CDR1 is LGHNA, CDR2 YSLEER. The junction had 4 bases not matched to a gene; V was cut back by 4 bases and J by 0 bases. The CDR3 length is 15 residues.

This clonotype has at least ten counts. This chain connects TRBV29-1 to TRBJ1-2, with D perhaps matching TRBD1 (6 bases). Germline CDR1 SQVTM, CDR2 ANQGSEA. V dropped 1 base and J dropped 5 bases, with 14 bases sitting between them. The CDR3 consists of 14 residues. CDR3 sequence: CSVEATGRGYGYTF. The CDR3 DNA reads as TGCAGCGTTGAAGCGACAGGTCGGGGATATGGCTACACCTTC.

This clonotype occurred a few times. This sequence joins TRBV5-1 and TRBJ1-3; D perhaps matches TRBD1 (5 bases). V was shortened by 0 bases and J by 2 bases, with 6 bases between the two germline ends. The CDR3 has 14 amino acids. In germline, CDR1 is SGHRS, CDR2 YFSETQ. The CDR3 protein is CASSLGGAGNTIYF. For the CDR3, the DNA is TGCGCCAGCAGCTTGGGAGGGGCTGGAAACACCATATATTTT.

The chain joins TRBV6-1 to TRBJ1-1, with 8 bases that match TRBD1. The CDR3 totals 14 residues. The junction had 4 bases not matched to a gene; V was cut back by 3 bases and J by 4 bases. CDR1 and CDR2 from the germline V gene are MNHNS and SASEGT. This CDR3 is CASSDMDRVTEAFF. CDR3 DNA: TGTGCCAGCAGTGACATGGACAGGGTCACTGAAGCTTTCTTT.

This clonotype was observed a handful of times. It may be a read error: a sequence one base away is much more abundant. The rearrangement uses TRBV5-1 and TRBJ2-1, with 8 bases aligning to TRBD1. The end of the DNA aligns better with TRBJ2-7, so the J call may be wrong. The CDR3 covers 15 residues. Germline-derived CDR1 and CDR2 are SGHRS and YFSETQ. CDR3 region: CASSRDRGLYNEQYF. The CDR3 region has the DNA TGCGCCAGCAGCCGTGACAGGGGCCTCTACAATGAGCAGTACTTC.

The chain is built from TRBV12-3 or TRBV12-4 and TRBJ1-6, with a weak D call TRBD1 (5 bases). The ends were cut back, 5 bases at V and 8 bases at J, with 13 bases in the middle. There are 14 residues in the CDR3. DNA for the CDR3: TGTGCCAGCAGTCCCCAGGGAATGGATTCACCCCTCCACTTT. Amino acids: CASSPQGMDSPLHF.

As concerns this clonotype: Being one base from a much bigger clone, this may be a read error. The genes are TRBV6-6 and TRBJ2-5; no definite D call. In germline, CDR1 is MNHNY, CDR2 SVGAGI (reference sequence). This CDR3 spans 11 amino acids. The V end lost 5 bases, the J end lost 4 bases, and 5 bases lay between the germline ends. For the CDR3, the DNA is TGTGCCAGCAGTAATGGAGAGACCCAGTACTTC. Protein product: CASSNGETQYF.

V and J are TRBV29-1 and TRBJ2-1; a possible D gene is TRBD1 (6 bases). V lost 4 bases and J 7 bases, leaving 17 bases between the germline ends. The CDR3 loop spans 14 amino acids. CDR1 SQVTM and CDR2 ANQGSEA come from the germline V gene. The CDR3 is CSVGGPRQGNEQFF. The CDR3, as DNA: TGCAGCGTTGGGGGCCCGAGGCAGGGGAATGAGCAGTTCTTC.

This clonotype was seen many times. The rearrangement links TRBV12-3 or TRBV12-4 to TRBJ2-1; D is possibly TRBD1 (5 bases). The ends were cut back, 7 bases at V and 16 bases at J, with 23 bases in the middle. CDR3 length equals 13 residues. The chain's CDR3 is CASMWASGLNLFF. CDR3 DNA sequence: TGTGCCAGCATGTGGGCGTCAGGGCTCAACCTCTTCTTC.

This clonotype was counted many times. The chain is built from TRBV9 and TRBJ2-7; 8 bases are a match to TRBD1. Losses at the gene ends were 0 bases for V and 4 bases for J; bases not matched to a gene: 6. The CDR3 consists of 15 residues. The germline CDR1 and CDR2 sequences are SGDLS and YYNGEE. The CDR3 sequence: CASSVGGQGAYEQYF. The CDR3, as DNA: TGTGCCAGCAGCGTAGGAGGGCAGGGGGCGTACGAGCAGTACTTC.

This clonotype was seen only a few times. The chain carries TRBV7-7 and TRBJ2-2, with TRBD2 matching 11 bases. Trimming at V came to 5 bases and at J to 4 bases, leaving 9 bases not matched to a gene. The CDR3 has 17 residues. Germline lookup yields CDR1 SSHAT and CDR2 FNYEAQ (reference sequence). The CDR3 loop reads CASSPPPGTSGTGELFF. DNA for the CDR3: TGTGCCAGCAGCCCCCCACCCGGGACTAGCGGCACCGGGGAGCTGTTTTTT.

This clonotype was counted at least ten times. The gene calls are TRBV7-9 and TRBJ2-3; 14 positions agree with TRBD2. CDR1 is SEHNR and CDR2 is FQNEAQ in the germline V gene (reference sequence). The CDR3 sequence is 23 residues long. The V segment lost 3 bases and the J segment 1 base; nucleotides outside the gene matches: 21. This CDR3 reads CASSFATGTSGGANTRGTDTQYF. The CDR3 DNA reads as TGTGCCAGCAGCTTCGCGACCGGGACTAGCGGGGGCGCAAATACCCGTGGCACAGATACGCAGTATTTT.

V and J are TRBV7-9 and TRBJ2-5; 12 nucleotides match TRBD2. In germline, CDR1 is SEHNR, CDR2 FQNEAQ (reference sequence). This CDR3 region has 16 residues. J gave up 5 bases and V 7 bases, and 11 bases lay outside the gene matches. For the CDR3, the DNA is TGTGCCAGCAACTCCCGGACTAGCGGGGTCTTGGAGACCCAGTACTTC. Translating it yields CASNSRTSGVLETQYF.

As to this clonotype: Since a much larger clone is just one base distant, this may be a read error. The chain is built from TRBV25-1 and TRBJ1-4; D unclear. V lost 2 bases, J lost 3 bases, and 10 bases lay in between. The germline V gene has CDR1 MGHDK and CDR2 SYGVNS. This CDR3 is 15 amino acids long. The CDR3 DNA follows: TGTGCCAGCAGTGAACCGGGGAGGGCTAATGAAAAACTGTTTTTT. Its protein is CASSEPGRANEKLFF. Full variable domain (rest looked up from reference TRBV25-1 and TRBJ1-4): EADIYQTPRYLVIGTGKKITLECSQTMGHDKMYWYQQDPGMELHLIHYSYGVNSTEKGDLSSESTVSRIRTEHFPLTLESARPSHTSQYLCASSEPGRANEKLFFGSGTQLSVL.

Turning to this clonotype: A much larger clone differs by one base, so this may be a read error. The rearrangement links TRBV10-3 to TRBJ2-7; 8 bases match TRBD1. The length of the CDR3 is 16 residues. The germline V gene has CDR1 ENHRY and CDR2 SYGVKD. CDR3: CTISEWGSGQGYEQYF. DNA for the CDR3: TGTACCATCAGTGAGTGGGGGAGTGGACAGGGCTACGAGCAGTACTTC.

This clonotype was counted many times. The CDR3 bases are TGTGCCAGCAGCCAAGATCACCGAGTCCGGGAGACCCAGTACTTC. Residues: CASSQDHRVRETQYF. V usage is TRBV4-2 and J usage is TRBJ2-5; D ambiguous. The V end was cut by 0 bases, the J end by 5 bases, with 13 bases between. The germline gives CDR1 LGHNA, CDR2 YNFKEQ. This CDR3 contains 15 residues.

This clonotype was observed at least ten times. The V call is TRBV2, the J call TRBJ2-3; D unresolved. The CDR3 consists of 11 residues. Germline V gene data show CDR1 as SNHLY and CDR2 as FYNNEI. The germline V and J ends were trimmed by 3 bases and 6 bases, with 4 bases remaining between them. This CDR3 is CASSDRDTQYF. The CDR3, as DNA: TGTGCCAGCAGTGATCGGGATACGCAGTATTTT.

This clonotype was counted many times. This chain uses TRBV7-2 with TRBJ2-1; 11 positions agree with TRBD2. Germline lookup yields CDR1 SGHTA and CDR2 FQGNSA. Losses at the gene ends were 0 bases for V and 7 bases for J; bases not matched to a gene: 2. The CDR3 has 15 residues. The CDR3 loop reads CASSLARTSGNEQFF. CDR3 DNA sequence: TGTGCCAGCAGCTTAGCGCGGACTAGCGGGAATGAGCAGTTCTTC. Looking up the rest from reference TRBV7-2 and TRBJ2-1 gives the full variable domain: GAGVSQSPSNKVTEKGKDVELRCDPISGHTALYWYRQSLGQGLEFLIYFQGNSAPDKSGLPSDRFSAERTGGSVSTLTIQRTQQEDSAVYLCASSLARTSGNEQFFGPGTRLTVL.

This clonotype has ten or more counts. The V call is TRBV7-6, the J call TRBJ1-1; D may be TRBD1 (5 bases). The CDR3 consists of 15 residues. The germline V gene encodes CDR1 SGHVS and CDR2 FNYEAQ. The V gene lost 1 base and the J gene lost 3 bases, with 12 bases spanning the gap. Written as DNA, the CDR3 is TGTGCCAGCAGCTTAGAGCCCGAAGGGGACACTGAAGCTTTCTTT. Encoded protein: CASSLEPEGDTEAFF.

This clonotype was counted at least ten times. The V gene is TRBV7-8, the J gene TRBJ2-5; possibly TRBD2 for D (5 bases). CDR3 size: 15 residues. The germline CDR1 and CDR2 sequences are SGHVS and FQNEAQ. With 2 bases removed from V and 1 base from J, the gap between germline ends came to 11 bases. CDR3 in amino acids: CASSLSGIFQETQYF. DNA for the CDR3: TGTGCCAGCAGCTTATCCGGGATTTTCCAAGAGACCCAGTACTTC.

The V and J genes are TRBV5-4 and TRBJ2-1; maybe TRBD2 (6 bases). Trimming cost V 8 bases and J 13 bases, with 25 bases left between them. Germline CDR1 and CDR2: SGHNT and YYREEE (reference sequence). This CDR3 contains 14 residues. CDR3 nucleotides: TGTGCCAGTTTCTACACGGGGGTGCGAGAGACCCAGTTCTTC. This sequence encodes CASFYTGVRETQFF. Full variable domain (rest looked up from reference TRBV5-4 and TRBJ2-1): ETGVTQSPTHLIKTRGQQVTLRCSSQSGHNTVSWYQQALGQGPQFIFQYYREEENGRGNFPPRFSGLQFPNYSSELNVNALELDDSALYLCASFYTGVRETQFFGPGTRLTVL.

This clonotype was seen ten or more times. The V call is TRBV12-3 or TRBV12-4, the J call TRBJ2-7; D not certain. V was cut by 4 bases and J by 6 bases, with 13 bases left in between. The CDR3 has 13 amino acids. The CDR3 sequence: CASSSQLRAEQYF. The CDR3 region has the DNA TGTGCCAGCAGTTCACAGCTTCGGGCCGAGCAGTACTTC.

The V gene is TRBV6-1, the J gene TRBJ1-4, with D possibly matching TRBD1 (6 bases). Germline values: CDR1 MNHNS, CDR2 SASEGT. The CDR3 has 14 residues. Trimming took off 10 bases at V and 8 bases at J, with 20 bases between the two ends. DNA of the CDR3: TGTGCCAACGGCACGGGGGGCTTTGGGGAAAAACTGTTTTTT. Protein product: CANGTGGFGEKLFF.

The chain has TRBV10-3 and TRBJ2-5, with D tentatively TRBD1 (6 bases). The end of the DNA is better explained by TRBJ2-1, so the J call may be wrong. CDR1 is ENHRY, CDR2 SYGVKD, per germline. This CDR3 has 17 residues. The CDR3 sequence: CAISDPTGLRAREIQFF. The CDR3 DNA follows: TGTGCCATCAGTGACCCGACAGGACTCAGAGCTCGAGAGATCCAGTTCTTC.

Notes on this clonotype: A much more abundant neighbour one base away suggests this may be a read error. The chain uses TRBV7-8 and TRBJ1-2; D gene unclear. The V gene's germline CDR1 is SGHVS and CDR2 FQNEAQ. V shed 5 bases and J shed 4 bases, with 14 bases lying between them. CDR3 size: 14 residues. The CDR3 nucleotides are TGTGCCAGCAGCCGGGCCAGAGCTAGCTATGGCTACACCTTC. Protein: CASSRARASYGYTF.